The 5 T cell receptor beta chains listed next were all sequenced from one sample in a study of T cells in Graves' hyperthyroidism and ophthalmopathy. Amplified TCR beta CDR3 regions came from RNA transcripts. An initial round of RT-PCR targeting the TCR CDR3 relied on the HTBI primer set. A single record per CDR3 protein comes from TCRdb applying MiXCR to the multiplex PCR reads. This table holds 480,000 or so distinct CDR3 sequences, about 15% found once. The sample taken for sequencing was blood. Receptor source: a woman aged 18-29 years with Graves' hyperthyroidism.

This clonotype was recorded at least ten times. The chain is built from TRBV16 and TRBJ2-6, with no clear D. Germline V gene data show CDR1 as KGHSY and CDR2 as FQNENV. CDR3 length: 15 amino acids. The V end lost 4 bases, the J end lost 0 bases, and 7 bases lay between the germline ends. This chain's CDR3 is CASSPDISGANVLTF. For the CDR3, the DNA is TGTGCCAGCAGCCCTGACATCTCTGGGGCCAACGTCCTGACTTTC.

This clonotype was observed many times. The chain links TRBV6-1 to TRBJ1-2, with 9 bases lining up with TRBD1. Per germline, CDR1 MNHNS and CDR2 SASEGT. V was clipped by 1 base and J by 2 bases; unmatched bases: 11. This CDR3 has 18 amino acids. The CDR3 nucleotides read TGTGCCAGCAGTGAAGGGGGGATTTGGACAGGGGACAACTATGGCTACACCTTC. This translates into CASSEGGIWTGDNYGYTF.

This clonotype showed up many times. The chain is built from TRBV6-1 and TRBJ2-2, with TRBD1 as a possible D gene (5 bases). This CDR3 comprises 13 residues. Trimming took off 7 bases at V and 6 bases at J, with 12 bases between the two ends. Germline values: CDR1 MNHNS, CDR2 SASEGT. DNA of the CDR3: TGTGCCAGCATACAGCAGGGATCCGGGGAGCTGTTTTTT. As protein: CASIQQGSGELFF.

This clonotype was counted ten times or more. This rearrangement joins TRBV29-1 to TRBJ2-7; TRBD2 matches 7 bases. The germline V gene encodes CDR1 SQVTM and CDR2 ANQGSEA. The junction had 12 bases not matched to a gene; V was cut back by 4 bases and J by 6 bases. The CDR3 is 14 residues long. The CDR3 coding sequence is TGCAGCGTTGTCCGAAGCGGGACTACCGGCGAGCAGTACTTC. It codes for CSVVRSGTTGEQYF.

The V call is TRBV5-1, the J call TRBJ1-1; weak D call: TRBD1 (6 bases). The CDR3 is made up of 15 amino acids. CDR1 is SGHRS and CDR2 is YFSETQ in the germline V gene. V was pared by 2 bases and J by 0 bases, with 11 bases between. CDR3 region: CASSFLRGMNTEAFF. The CDR3 bases are TGCGCCAGCAGCTTCCTCAGGGGCATGAACACTGAAGCTTTCTTT. The full variable domain, completed using reference TRBV5-1 and TRBJ1-1, is KAGVTQTPRYLIKTRGQQVTLSCSPISGHRSVSWYQQTPGQGLQFLFEYFSETQRNKGNFPGRFSGRQFSNSRSEMNVSTLELGDSALYLCASSFLRGMNTEAFFGQGTRLTVV.